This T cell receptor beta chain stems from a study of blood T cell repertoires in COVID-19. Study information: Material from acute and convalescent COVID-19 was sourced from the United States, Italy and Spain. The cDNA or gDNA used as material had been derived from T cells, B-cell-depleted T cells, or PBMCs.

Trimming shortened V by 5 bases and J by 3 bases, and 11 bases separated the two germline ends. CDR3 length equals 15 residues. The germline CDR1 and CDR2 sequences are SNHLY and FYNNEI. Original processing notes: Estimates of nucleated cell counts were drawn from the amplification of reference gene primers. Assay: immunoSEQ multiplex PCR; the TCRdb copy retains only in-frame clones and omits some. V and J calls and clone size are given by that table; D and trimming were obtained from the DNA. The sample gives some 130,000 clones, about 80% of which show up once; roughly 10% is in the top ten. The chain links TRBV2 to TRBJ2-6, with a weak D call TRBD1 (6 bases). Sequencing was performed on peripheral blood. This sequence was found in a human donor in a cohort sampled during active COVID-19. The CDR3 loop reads CASSFQGFGANVLTF. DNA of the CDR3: TGTGCCAGCAGTTTCCAGGGGTTTGGGGCCAACGTCCTGACTTTC.